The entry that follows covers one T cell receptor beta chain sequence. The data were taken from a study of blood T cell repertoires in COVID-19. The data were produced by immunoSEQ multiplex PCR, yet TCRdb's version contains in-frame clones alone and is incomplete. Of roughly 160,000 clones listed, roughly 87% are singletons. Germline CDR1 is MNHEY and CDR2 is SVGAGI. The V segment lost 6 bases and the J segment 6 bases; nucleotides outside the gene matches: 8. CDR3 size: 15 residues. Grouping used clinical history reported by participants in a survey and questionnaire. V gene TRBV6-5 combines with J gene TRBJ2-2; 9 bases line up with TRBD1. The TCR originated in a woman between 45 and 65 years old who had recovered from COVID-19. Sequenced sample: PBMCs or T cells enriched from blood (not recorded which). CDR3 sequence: CASRAGTGFPGELFF. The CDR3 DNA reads TGTGCCAGCAGAGCCGGGACAGGGTTTCCCGGGGAGCTGTTTTTT.